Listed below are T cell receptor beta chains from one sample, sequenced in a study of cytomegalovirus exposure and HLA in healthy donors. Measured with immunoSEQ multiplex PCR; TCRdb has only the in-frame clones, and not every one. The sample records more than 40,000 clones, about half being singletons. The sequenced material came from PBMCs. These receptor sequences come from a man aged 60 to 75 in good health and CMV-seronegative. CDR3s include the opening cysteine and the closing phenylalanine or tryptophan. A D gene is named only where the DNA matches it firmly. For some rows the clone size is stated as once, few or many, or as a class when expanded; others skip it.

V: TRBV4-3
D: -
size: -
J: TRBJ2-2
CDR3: CASSQDMTAGELFF
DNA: TGCGCCAGCAGCCAAGATATGACAGCCGGGGAGCTGTTTTTT

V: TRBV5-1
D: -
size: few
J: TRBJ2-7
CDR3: CASSLGVSGEQYF
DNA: TGCGCCAGCAGCTTAGGGGTTTCGGGTGAGCAGTACTTC

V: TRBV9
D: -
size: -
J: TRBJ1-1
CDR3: CASSAGDSYTEAFF
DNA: TGTGCCAGCAGCGCTGGCGACAGCTACACTGAAGCTTTCTTT

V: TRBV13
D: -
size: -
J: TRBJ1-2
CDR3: CASSLGQSLNYGYTF
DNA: TGTGCCAGCAGCTTAGGCCAGTCATTGAACTATGGCTACACCTTC

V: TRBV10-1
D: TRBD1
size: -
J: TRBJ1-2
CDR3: CASSPRQGDGYTF
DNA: TGCGCCAGCAGCCCTCGACAGGGAGATGGCTACACCTTC

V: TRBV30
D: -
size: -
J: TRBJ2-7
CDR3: CAWSGFGEVNEQYF
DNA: TGTGCCTGGAGCGGATTTGGAGAGGTTAACGAGCAGTACTTC

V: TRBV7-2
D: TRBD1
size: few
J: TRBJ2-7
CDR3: CASSLAGQAYEQYF
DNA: TGTGCCAGCAGCTTAGCCGGACAGGCCTACGAGCAGTACTTC

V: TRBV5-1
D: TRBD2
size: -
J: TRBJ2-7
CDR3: CASSLNSGTYEQYF
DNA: TGCGCCAGCAGCTTGAATAGCGGGACGTACGAGCAGTACTTC

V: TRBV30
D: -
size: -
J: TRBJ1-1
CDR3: CAWSVRRTGVNTEAFF
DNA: TGTGCCTGGAGTGTGAGGAGAACCGGCGTGAACACTGAAGCTTTCTTT

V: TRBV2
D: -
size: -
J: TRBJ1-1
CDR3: CASSVNRDTEAFF
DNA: TGTGCCAGCAGTGTGAACAGGGACACTGAAGCTTTCTTT

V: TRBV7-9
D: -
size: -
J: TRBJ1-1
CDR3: CASSFGGNTEAFF
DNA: TGTGCCAGCAGCTTCGGCGGCAACACTGAAGCTTTCTTT

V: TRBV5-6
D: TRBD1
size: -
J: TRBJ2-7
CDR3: CASSEGQRYEQYF
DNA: TGTGCCAGCAGCGAGGGACAGCGGTACGAGCAGTACTTC

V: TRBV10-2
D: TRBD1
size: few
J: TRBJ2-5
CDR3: CASSDRTGSSETQYF
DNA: TGCGCCAGCAGCGATCGGACAGGGTCTTCGGAGACCCAGTACTTC

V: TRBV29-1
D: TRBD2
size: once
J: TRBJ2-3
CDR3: CSGGLAGDTQYF
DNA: TGCAGCGGCGGACTAGCGGGCGATACGCAGTATTTT

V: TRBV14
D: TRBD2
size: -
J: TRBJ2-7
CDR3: CASSPRLAGHYEQYF
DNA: TGTGCCAGCAGCCCCCGACTAGCGGGTCACTACGAGCAGTACTTC

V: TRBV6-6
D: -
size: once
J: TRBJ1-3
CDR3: CASGNRLRSGNTIYF
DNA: TGTGCCAGCGGGAACAGGCTCCGGTCTGGAAACACCATATATTTT

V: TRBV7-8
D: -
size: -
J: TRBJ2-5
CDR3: CASSLVRGGQEAQYF
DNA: TGTGCCAGCAGCTTAGTCCGGGGTGGGCAAGAGGCCCAGTACTTC

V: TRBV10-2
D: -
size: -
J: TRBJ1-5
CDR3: CASSHSSDSNQPQHF
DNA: TGCGCCAGCAGTCACTCCTCCGATAGCAATCAGCCCCAGCATTTT

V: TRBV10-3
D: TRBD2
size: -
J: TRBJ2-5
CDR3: CATTAREGGETQYF
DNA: TGTGCCACCACCGCCCGGGAGGGGGGAGAGACCCAGTACTTC

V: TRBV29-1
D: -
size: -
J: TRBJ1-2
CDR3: CSVGGRGASGYTF
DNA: TGCAGCGTTGGGGGCAGGGGAGCTAGTGGCTACACCTTC

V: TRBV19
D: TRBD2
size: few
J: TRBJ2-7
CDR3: CASSISGKSYEQYF
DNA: TGTGCCAGTAGTATTAGCGGGAAATCCTACGAGCAGTACTTC

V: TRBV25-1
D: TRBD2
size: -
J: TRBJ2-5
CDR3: CASSPGGEETQYF
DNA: TGTGCCAGCAGTCCCGGGGGGGAAGAGACCCAGTACTTC

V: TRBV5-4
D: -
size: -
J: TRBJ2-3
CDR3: CASSLGLTDTQYF
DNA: TGTGCCAGCAGCTTGGGGCTTACAGATACGCAGTATTTT

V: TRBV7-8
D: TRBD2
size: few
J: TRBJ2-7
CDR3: CASSLTSGRSVVSYEQYF
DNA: TGTGCCAGCAGCTTGACTAGCGGGAGATCTGTAGTTTCCTACGAGCAGTACTTC

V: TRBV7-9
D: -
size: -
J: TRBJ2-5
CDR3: CASSSADRTYQETQYF
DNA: TGTGCCAGCAGCTCAGCCGACAGGACGTACCAAGAGACCCAGTACTTC

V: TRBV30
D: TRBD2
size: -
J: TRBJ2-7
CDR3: CAWSPLAGAHYEQYF
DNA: TGTGCCTGGAGTCCCCTAGCGGGGGCTCACTACGAGCAGTACTTC

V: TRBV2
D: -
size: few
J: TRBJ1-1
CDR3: CASSWSTEAFF
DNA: TGTGCCAGCAGCTGGAGCACTGAAGCTTTCTTT

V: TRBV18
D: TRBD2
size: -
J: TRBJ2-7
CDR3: CASSPAGGRRYEQYF
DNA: TGTGCCAGCTCACCAGCTGGCGGGAGACGGTACGAGCAGTACTTC

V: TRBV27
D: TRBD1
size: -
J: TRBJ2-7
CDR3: CASSSTGRYEQYF
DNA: TGTGCCAGCAGTTCGACAGGGAGATACGAGCAGTACTTC

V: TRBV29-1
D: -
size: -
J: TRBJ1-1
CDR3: CSVTGGGSTEAFF
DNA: TGCAGCGTGACGGGCGGCGGGAGCACTGAAGCTTTCTTT